These 19 T cell receptor beta chains share one sample of origin, sequenced in a study of cytomegalovirus exposure and HLA in healthy donors. PCR used 60 Vbeta primers and 13 Jbeta primers. The protocol was immunoSEQ multiplex PCR, while the TCRdb copy is restricted to in-frame clones and leaves out a portion. Of about 200,000 clones listed, approximately 82% are singletons. Source material: PBMCs. The receptors come from a young man in good health and CMV-seronegative.

The J gene is TRBJ2-1, the V gene TRBV6-4; 9 bases are a match to TRBD2. CDR1 and CDR2 from the germline V gene are MRHNA and SNTAGT. V lost 3 bases to trimming and J lost 7 bases; unmatched junction nucleotides: 4. This CDR3 spans 14 amino acids. In DNA, the CDR3 is TGTGCCAGCAGTGAGCTAGCGGGATCGAATGAGCAGTTCTTC. It specifies CASSELAGSNEQFF.

The chain links TRBV2 to TRBJ2-1, with 7 bases identical to TRBD1. This CDR3 has 15 residues. Per the germline V gene, CDR1 is SNHLY and CDR2 is FYNNEI. The trim removed 7 bases at V and 9 bases at J, leaving 15 bases unmatched. In nucleotides, the CDR3 is TGTGCCAGCATCAAGAGTGACAGGGTGATGGGTGAGCAGTTCTTC. Residues: CASIKSDRVMGEQFF.

This clone was counted once. The V gene is TRBV5-6, the J gene TRBJ1-2; perhaps TRBD1 as D (6 bases). The V end lost 2 bases, the J end lost 8 bases, and 19 bases lay between the germline ends. The CDR3 contains 15 residues. From germline, CDR1 is SGHDT and CDR2 YYEEEE. The CDR3: CASSFLTGGAEGYTF. The DNA of the CDR3 is TGTGCCAGCAGCTTTCTTACGGGGGGCGCGGAAGGCTACACCTTC.

This rearrangement joins TRBV4-1 to TRBJ2-5; 8 nucleotides align to TRBD2. The CDR3 has 16 amino acids. CDR1 and CDR2 (germline): MGHRA, YSYEKL. V lost 1 base to trimming and J lost 2 bases; unmatched junction nucleotides: 6. The CDR3 sequence: CASSQGPAGGQETQYF. CDR3 DNA sequence: TGCGCCAGCAGCCAAGGGCCGGCGGGAGGTCAAGAGACCCAGTACTTC.

The J gene is TRBJ2-3, the V gene TRBV27; D may be TRBD2 (6 bases). Germline CDR1 and CDR2: MNHEY and SMNVEV (reference sequence). Trimming shortened V by 5 bases and J by 8 bases, and 20 bases separated the two germline ends. The CDR3 extends over 15 amino acids. CDR3 DNA sequence: TGTGCCAGCAGTCGGGGGACCGCCACTTCTGGTACGCAGTATTTT. Its translation: CASSRGTATSGTQYF.

This clone occurred a few times. V is TRBV30 and J is TRBJ1-4; 7 nucleotides match TRBD1. With 5 bases clipped from V and 8 bases from J, the junction kept 14 bases outside the gene matches. The CDR3 covers 15 residues. Germline CDR1 is GTSNPN and CDR2 is SVGIG (reference sequence). As DNA, the CDR3 is TGTGCCTGGTGCAAAGGAGACAGGGTCGGCGAAAAACTGTTTTTT. It codes for CAWCKGDRVGEKLFF.

The chain couples TRBV30 to TRBJ1-2; TRBD1 matches at 8 bases. The ends lost 0 bases at V and 1 base at J; junction bases unmatched: 1. CDR1 GTSNPN and CDR2 SVGIG come from the germline V gene (reference sequence). CDR3 length: 14 residues. CDR3 loop: CAWSVGQGNYGYTF. The CDR3 region has the DNA TGTGCCTGGAGTGTAGGACAGGGTAACTATGGCTACACCTTC.

The gene calls are TRBV19 and TRBJ2-7; weak D call: TRBD2 (5 bases). With 6 bases removed from V and 0 bases from J, the gap between germline ends came to 12 bases. The CDR3 sequence is 14 residues long. Germline V CDR1 and CDR2: LNHDA, SQIVND (reference sequence). The CDR3 is CASSIRTPSYEQYF. The DNA for the CDR3 is TGTGCCAGTAGCATTAGGACTCCCTCCTACGAGCAGTACTTC.

The chain has TRBV19 and TRBJ1-1, with unresolved D. Trimming stripped 5 bases from V and 0 bases from J, with 7 bases between. In germline, CDR1 is LNHDA, CDR2 SQIVND (reference sequence). CDR3 length: 13 amino acids. This CDR3 reads CASSLGLNTEAFF. The CDR3 DNA is TGTGCCAGTAGTCTAGGGCTGAACACTGAAGCTTTCTTT.

A word on this clone: Germline is not matched at one junction end, which may reflect a read error. CDR3 nucleotide sequence: TGTACCAGCAGTTCCCCCCCGGGGGACTCCTACGAGCAGTACTTC. This sequence encodes CTSSSPPGDSYEQYF. V is TRBV28 and J is TRBJ2-7; D might be TRBD2 (6 bases). Germline-derived CDR1 and CDR2 are MDHEN and SYDVKM. This CDR3 is 15 amino acids long.

V gene TRBV5-1 combines with J gene TRBJ2-7; D perhaps matches TRBD1 (7 bases). V dropped 3 bases and J dropped 7 bases, with 14 bases sitting between them. Germline V lookup: CDR1 SGHRS, CDR2 YFSETQ. The CDR3 is 13 residues long. The CDR3 DNA sequence: TGCGCCAGCAGCTATGGAGGGACAGTGGAGCAGTACTTC. It translates to CASSYGGTVEQYF.

The chain recombines TRBV25-1 with TRBJ2-1; 7 positions agree with TRBD1. V shed 4 bases and J 8 bases; nucleotides not matched to a gene: 5. The CDR3 covers 13 residues. Per germline, CDR1 MGHDK and CDR2 SYGVNS. In DNA, the CDR3 is TGTGCCAGCAGTGTATACAGGGGCGATGAGCAGTTCTTC. Amino acid sequence: CASSVYRGDEQFF.

The V gene is TRBV10-3, the J gene TRBJ2-7; D is possibly TRBD1 (6 bases). Germline-derived CDR1 and CDR2 are ENHRY and SYGVKD. CDR3 length: 15 amino acids. Trimming removed 0 bases from V and 7 bases from J, with 16 bases in between. CDR3 protein: CAISESRTAFREQYF. The CDR3 bases are TGTGCCATCAGTGAGTCCCGGACAGCTTTCAGAGAGCAGTACTTC.

This chain uses TRBV9 with TRBJ2-7, with 10 bases aligning to TRBD2. Germline values: CDR1 SGDLS, CDR2 YYNGEE. V lost 2 bases, J lost 9 bases, and 11 bases stayed unmatched. The CDR3 totals 15 residues. DNA for the CDR3: TGTGCCAGCAGCGTTGACCCAGCGGGAGGGCATGGGCAGTACTTC. It yields the protein CASSVDPAGGHGQYF.

V is TRBV4-1 and J is TRBJ1-2; 9 bases are shared with TRBD1. The CDR3 contains 15 residues. V shed 5 bases, J shed 5 bases, and the junction held 9 bases outside the gene matches. Germline V gene lookup returns CDR1 MGHRA and CDR2 YSYEKL. The CDR3 nucleotides read TGCGCCAGCAGCGGGCGGACAGGGGCGCAGTATGGCTACACCTTC. Its translation is CASSGRTGAQYGYTF.

This chain links TRBV2 with TRBJ2-4; TRBD2 agrees at 7 bases. Germline V gene sequence: CDR1 SNHLY, CDR2 FYNNEI. V lost 3 bases and J lost 3; bases outside the gene matches: 5. The CDR3 extends over 15 amino acids. As DNA, the CDR3 is TGTGCCAGCAGTGAGAGGGAGGGAAGCAAAAACATTCAGTACTTC. Its protein product is CASSEREGSKNIQYF.

The rearrangement joins TRBV12-5 to TRBJ2-7; TRBD1 aligns across 8 bases. Germline V CDR1 and CDR2: LGHNT, FRNRAP. CDR3 size: 15 residues. J lost 5 bases, V lost 3 bases, and 9 bases had no gene match. CDR3 bases: TGTGCTAGTGGTTTTTTCCAGGACAGGGACCACGAGCAGTACTTC. As protein: CASGFFQDRDHEQYF. Looking up the rest from reference TRBV12-5 and TRBJ2-7 gives the full variable domain: DARVTQTPRHKVTEMGQEVTMRCQPILGHNTVFWYRQTMMQGLELLAYFRNRAPLDDSGMPKDRFSAEMPDATLATLKIQPSEPRDSAVYFCASGFFQDRDHEQYFGPGTRLTVT.

The J gene is TRBJ1-5, the V gene TRBV19; D call uncertain. The germline V and J ends were trimmed by 7 bases and 1 base, with 11 bases remaining between them. The germline V gene encodes CDR1 LNHDA and CDR2 SQIVND (reference sequence). The CDR3 runs 14 residues. The CDR3 loop reads CASTPGGSNQPQHF. CDR3 nucleotide sequence: TGTGCCAGTACCCCCGGAGGAAGCAATCAGCCCCAGCATTTT.

The chain couples TRBV19 to TRBJ1-1; a weak D match, TRBD1 (5 bases). From germline, CDR1 is LNHDA and CDR2 SQIVND (reference sequence). Between the trimmed V and J ends, which lost 3 bases and 11 bases, there was a span of 16 bases. The CDR3 runs 13 residues. The CDR3 is CASSIGERGRAFF. As DNA, the CDR3 is TGTGCCAGTAGTATCGGGGAGCGGGGACGGGCTTTCTTT.